One T cell receptor beta chain is described in this entry. Its antigen remains unknown. This sample is drawn from a study of OX40 agonist ivuxolimab in advanced cancers. Study information: Partial responses were achieved by three patients, one with hepatocellular carcinoma and two with cutaneous melanoma.

Findings of the study overall: No determination was made of the antigen specificity of the expanded peripheral T cells.

The V and J ends lost 6 bases and 10 bases, in that order; junction bases with no gene match: 12. The length of the CDR3 is 14 residues. Germline V gene data show CDR1 as MNHNY and CDR2 as SVGAGI (reference sequence). Sequenced by immunoSEQ multiplex PCR; TCRdb stores in-frame clones only, minus some. The sample comprises about 150,000 clones, approximately 94% of which are singletons, and about 0.3% rests with the top ten. The chain couples TRBV6-6 to TRBJ1-2, with 9 nucleotides matching TRBD1. The source of this sequence is an adult with an advanced solid tumor such as melanoma, head and neck, liver or kidney cancer. This specimen consisted of CD4+ or CD8+ T cells sorted from blood, obtained in a trial of the OX40 agonist ivuxolimab. CDR3 sequence: CASSNGGQGLYYTF. CDR3 in DNA: TGTGCCAGCAGCAACGGGGGACAGGGTCTTTACTACACCTTC.